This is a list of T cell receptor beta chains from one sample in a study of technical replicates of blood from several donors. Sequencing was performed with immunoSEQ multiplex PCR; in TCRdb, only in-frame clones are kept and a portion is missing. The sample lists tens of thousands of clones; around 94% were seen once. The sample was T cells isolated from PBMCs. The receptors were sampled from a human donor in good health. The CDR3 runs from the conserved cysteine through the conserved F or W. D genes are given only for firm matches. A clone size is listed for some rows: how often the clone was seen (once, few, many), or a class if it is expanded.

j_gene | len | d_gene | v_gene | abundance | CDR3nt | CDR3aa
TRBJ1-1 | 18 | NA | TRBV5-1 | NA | TGCGCCAGCAGCTTTGGGGCCCAGTGGGGGCAGCGGAACACTGAAGCTTTCTTT | CASSFGAQWGQRNTEAFF
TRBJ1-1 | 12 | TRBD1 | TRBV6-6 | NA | TGTGCCAGCAGTAGACAGGGGACTGAAGCTTTCTTT | CASSRQGTEAFF
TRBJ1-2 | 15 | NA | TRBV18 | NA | TGTGCCAGCTCACCACCGCCAGGGGTTCAAGATGGCTACACCTTC | CASSPPPGVQDGYTF
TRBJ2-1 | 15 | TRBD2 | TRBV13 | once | TGTGCCAGCAGCTTAAGCGGGGGGATCTACAATGAGCAGTTCTTC | CASSLSGGIYNEQFF
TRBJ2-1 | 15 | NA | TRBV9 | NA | TGTGCCAGCAGCGTAGGGTTTAACACGGGCAATGAGCAGTTCTTC | CASSVGFNTGNEQFF
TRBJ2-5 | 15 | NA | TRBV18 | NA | TGTGCCAGCTCACCTAATTCGAAGGTCGGGGAGACCCAGTACTTC | CASSPNSKVGETQYF
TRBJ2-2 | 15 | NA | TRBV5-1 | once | TGCGCCAGCAGCCCGGAGGGGACAGCCGGCGGGGAGCTGTTTTTT | CASSPEGTAGGELFF
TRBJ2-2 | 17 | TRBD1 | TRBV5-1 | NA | TGCGCCAGCAGCCTGAAGGGACAGGGGGCGCTAACCGGGGAGCTGTTTTTT | CASSLKGQGALTGELFF
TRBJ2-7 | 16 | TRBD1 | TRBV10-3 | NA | TGTGCCATCAGAACCCCTAGACAGGGGACGACCTACGAGCAGTACTTC | CAIRTPRQGTTYEQYF
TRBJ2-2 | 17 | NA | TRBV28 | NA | TGTGCCAGCAGTTTTTCCTCTCAGACAGACAACACCGGGGAGCTGTTTTTT | CASSFSSQTDNTGELFF
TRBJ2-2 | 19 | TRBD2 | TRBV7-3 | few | TGTGCCAGCAGCTTAACGGGGCCCCGGACTAGCGGGAACACCGGGGAGCTGTTTTTT | CASSLTGPRTSGNTGELFF
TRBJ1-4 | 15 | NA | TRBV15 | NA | TGTGCCACCAGCAGAGATTCACCGGGAGGTGAAAAACTGTTTTTT | CATSRDSPGGEKLFF